This TCR beta chain emerged from a study of shared clonotypes between healthy human individuals. Study-wide context: Per donor, CD8 memory used one plate, CD8 naive used two, CD4 memory used three and CD4 naive used three. Findings and limits, study-wide: An expected dependence of interdonor clonotype sharing on sequencing depth was noted.

Everyone who donated was a Caucasian adult who lived in Nashville, Tennessee. Germline-derived CDR1 and CDR2 are SQVTM and ANQGSEA. Losses at the gene ends were 2 bases for V and 6 bases for J; bases not matched to a gene: 13. This CDR3 is built from 15 residues. About this clone: The target antigen is unknown.

Samples underwent the assay at deep level. Sequencing used immunoSEQ multiplex PCR; TCRdb keeps in-frame clones, though not all of them. The sample holds over a million clones; around 97% are singletons and the top ten take 1% to 1.5%. The sequenced sample was naive CD4+ T cells sorted from blood. The subset here: CD45RA+ positively selected. The sequence came from a man aged 25 to 40 in good health. The chain employs TRBV29-1 and TRBJ2-7, with TRBD2 matching over 7 bases. The CDR3, as DNA: TGCAGCGTTGAACCTCTGAGCGGGACGCACGGCGAGCAGTACTTC. Its translation: CSVEPLSGTHGEQYF.